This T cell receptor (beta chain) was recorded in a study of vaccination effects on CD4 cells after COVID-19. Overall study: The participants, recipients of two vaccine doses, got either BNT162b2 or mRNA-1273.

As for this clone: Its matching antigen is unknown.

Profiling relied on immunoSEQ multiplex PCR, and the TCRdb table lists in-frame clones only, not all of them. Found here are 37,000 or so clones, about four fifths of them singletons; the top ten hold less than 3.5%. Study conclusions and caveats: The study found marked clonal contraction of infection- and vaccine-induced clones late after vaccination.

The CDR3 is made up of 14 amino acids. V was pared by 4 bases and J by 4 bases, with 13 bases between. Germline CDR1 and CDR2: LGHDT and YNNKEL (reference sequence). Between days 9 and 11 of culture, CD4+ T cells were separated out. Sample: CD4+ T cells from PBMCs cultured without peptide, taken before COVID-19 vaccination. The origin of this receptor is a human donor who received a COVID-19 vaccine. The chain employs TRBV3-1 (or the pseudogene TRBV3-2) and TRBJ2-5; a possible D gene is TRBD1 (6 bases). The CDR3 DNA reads TGTGCCAGCAGCCTATCAGGGGCAGGAGAGACCCAGTACTTC. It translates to CASSLSGAGETQYF.